The 6 T cell receptor beta chains given below trace back to one sample, sequenced in a study of post-analysis software for immune sequencing data. No cognate antigen is known for these TCRs. The TCR beta cDNA libraries carried unique molecular identifiers. Using its own MiXCR run on the PCR reads, TCRdb lists one record per CDR3 protein. The sample lists about 770,000 distinct CDR3 sequences; 35% to 55% were seen once. Study results and limitations: Five TRBV segments, including TRBV5-6, TRBV5-1 and TRBV20-1, were more frequent in patients than controls.

Sequencing input: blood. The receptors come from a girl between 5 and 17 years old with multiple sclerosis.

The chain employs TRBV29-1 and TRBJ2-1; 12 positions agree with TRBD2. CDR1 is SQVTM, CDR2 ANQGSEA, per germline. Trimming cost V 3 bases and J 9 bases; bases outside gene matches: 9. This CDR3 has 15 residues. The CDR3 DNA reads TGCAGCGTTGAGGGCCCTAGCGGGAGGGCCATTGAGCAGTTCTTC. The encoded protein is CSVEGPSGRAIEQFF.

The chain employs TRBV29-1 and TRBJ2-1; maybe TRBD2 (6 bases). Germline CDR1 is SQVTM and CDR2 is ANQGSEA. With 2 bases removed from V and 0 bases from J, the gap between germline ends came to 8 bases. The CDR3 extends over 14 amino acids. This CDR3 is CSVEFGSSYNEQFF. Here the CDR3 DNA reads TGCAGCGTTGAATTCGGGAGCTCCTACAATGAGCAGTTCTTC.

The chain couples TRBV9 to TRBJ2-1, with D tentatively TRBD2 (6 bases). The CDR3 is 14 residues long. Looked up from germline, CDR1 is SGDLS and CDR2 is YYNGEE. Trimming pared 0 bases from V and 9 bases from J, leaving 13 bases between. CDR3 nucleotides: TGTGCCAGCAGCGTAGGGGGGGAGTTGTTTGAGCAGTTCTTC. Its translation: CASSVGGELFEQFF.

The sample holds one count of this clonotype. An end of the junction does not agree with germline; a read error may underlie this. This chain links TRBV20-1 with TRBJ1-1; D gene uncertain. The CDR3 is 15 amino acids. Germline CDR1 reads DFQATT; CDR2 reads SNEGSKA (reference sequence). In DNA form, the CDR3 reads TGTAGTGCTAGAGCCCCCGGGCAGCCGAACACTGAAGCTTTCTTT. Translated: CSARAPGQPNTEAFF.

The chain combines TRBV27 with TRBJ2-5; maybe TRBD1 (6 bases). Germline CDR1 and CDR2: MNHEY and SMNVEV (reference sequence). Between the trimmed V and J ends, which lost 5 bases and 6 bases, there was a span of 16 bases. The length of the CDR3 is 14 residues. The CDR3 reads CASSPRTAGKTQYF. CDR3 coding DNA: TGTGCCAGCAGTCCCCGGACAGCCGGGAAGACCCAGTACTTC.

The rearrangement uses TRBV7-8 and TRBJ2-1, with no clear D. V was trimmed by 1 base and J by 6 bases, leaving 7 bases between them. The CDR3 spans 13 residues. Germline assignment: CDR1 SGHVS and CDR2 FQNEAQ. The DNA of the CDR3 is TGTGCCAGCAGCTTAGAGTGGGTCAATGAGCAGTTCTTC. Residues: CASSLEWVNEQFF.